Described below is a single T cell receptor (beta chain) sequence and its context. Antigen unknown. Unmatched junction bases numbered 13, after V lost 6 bases and J lost 7 bases. CDR3 length: 15 amino acids. The V gene's germline CDR1 is LNHDA and CDR2 SQIVND (reference sequence). The data belong to a study of graft-versus-host responses after intestinal transplantation. The method was immunoSEQ multiplex PCR; TCRdb's version includes in-frame clones alone and lacks a portion of them. Found here are about 90,000 clones, over 85% of them singletons; the top ten hold 0.3%. This receptor was taken from a human donor who received an intestinal transplant. The chain combines TRBV19 with TRBJ1-2, with 8 nucleotides matching TRBD1. The specimen was unstimulated CD4+ T cells sorted from spleen or lymph node cells, collected before intestinal transplant. The CDR3 sequence: CASSDSPDRVRGYTF. CDR3 DNA sequence: TGTGCCAGTAGCGACAGCCCGGACAGGGTGCGTGGCTACACCTTC.